This passage covers 19 T cell receptor beta chains from one sample sequenced in a study of cytomegalovirus exposure and HLA in healthy donors. The PCR made use of 60 Vbeta and 13 Jbeta primers. Measured with immunoSEQ multiplex PCR; TCRdb has only the in-frame clones, and not every one. In all, the sample yields tens of thousands of clones. The material sequenced was PBMCs. The receptors stem from a man aged 35-49 years in good health and CMV-seropositive.

This chain connects TRBV25-1 to TRBJ1-5; no firm D call. Trimming left V 4 bases short and J 4 bases short, with 11 bases between. This CDR3 has 14 residues. The germline gives CDR1 MGHDK, CDR2 SYGVNS. As DNA, the CDR3 is TGTGCCAGCAGTGGAGGGTCCGGGAATCAGCCCCAGCATTTT. Translating it yields CASSGGSGNQPQHF.

The chain links TRBV11-1 to TRBJ1-1; D call uncertain. Germline V gives CDR1 SGHAT, CDR2 FQDESV (reference sequence). V was trimmed by 1 base and J by 0 bases, leaving 9 bases between them. The CDR3 loop spans 15 amino acids. The CDR3 nucleotides are TGTGCCAGCAGCTTAGGGCAGAACCTGAACACTGAAGCTTTCTTT. Translation: CASSLGQNLNTEAFF.

This chain links TRBV19 with TRBJ1-2; 9 nucleotides match TRBD1. The V gene's germline CDR1 is LNHDA and CDR2 SQIVND (reference sequence). V was clipped by 9 bases and J by 4 bases; unmatched bases: 9. The CDR3 sequence is 14 residues long. The CDR3 DNA reads as TGTGCCAGCAGGAGGGACAGGGTTTCCTATGGCTACACCTTC. Its translation is CASRRDRVSYGYTF. Complete variable domain (other parts from reference TRBV19 and TRBJ1-2): DGGITQSPKYLFRKEGQNVTLSCEQNLNHDAMYWYRQDPGQGLRLIYYSQIVNDFQKGDIAEGYSVSREKKESFPLTVTSAQKNPTAFYLCASRRDRVSYGYTFGSGTRLTVV.

V usage is TRBV9 and J usage is TRBJ1-5, with 7 bases that match TRBD1. This CDR3 is built from 15 residues. The J segment lost 4 bases and the V segment lost 0 bases, leaving 4 bases of the junction unmatched. Germline V gene data show CDR1 as SGDLS and CDR2 as YYNGEE. CDR3 DNA: TGTGCCAGCAGCGTAGAAGACAGGGAAAATCAGCCCCAGCATTTT. Amino acids: CASSVEDRENQPQHF.

The chain links TRBV6-5 to TRBJ2-1; 15 bases align to TRBD2. J gave up 7 bases and V 0 bases, and 1 base lay outside the gene matches. Germline CDR1 and CDR2: MNHEY and SVGAGI. The CDR3 extends over 16 amino acids. The CDR3 here is CASSYSGLAGGNEQFF. In DNA form, the CDR3 reads TGTGCCAGCAGTTACTCCGGACTAGCGGGGGGGAATGAGCAGTTCTTC.

The genes are TRBV4-3 and TRBJ1-1, with D maybe TRBD1 (5 bases). This CDR3 region has 13 residues. V shed 1 base and J shed 11 bases, with 14 bases lying between them. In germline, CDR1 is LGHNA, CDR2 YSLEER. DNA of the CDR3: TGCGCCAGCAGCCAAGCGGGCAGGGCAGAGGCTTTCTTT. This translates into CASSQAGRAEAFF.

This chain uses TRBV6-5 with TRBJ2-5, with 7 bases aligning to TRBD2. V lost 6 bases and J lost 2; bases outside the gene matches: 6. Germline loops: CDR1 MNHEY, CDR2 SVGAGI. The CDR3 has 14 residues. In DNA form, the CDR3 reads TGTGCCAGCAGCATCACTAGCGCGCAAGAGACCCAGTACTTC. Its translation: CASSITSAQETQYF.

The chain couples TRBV9 to TRBJ2-7; 11 bases map to TRBD2. The CDR3 covers 15 residues. Trimming cost V 4 bases and J 4 bases; bases outside gene matches: 7. Germline CDR1 and CDR2: SGDLS and YYNGEE. The CDR3 DNA reads TGTGCCAGCAGCCTTACTAGCGGGAGTTTTTACGAGCAGTACTTC. It yields the protein CASSLTSGSFYEQYF.

The chain couples TRBV27 to TRBJ2-7; D remains ambiguous. With 0 bases removed from V and 3 bases from J, the gap between germline ends came to 9 bases. Germline-derived CDR1 and CDR2 are MNHEY and SMNVEV (reference sequence). This CDR3 region has 14 residues. The CDR3, as DNA: TGTGCCAGCAGTTTATCGGTCAACAACTACGAGCAGTACTTC. Its translation is CASSLSVNNYEQYF.

With regard to this clone: One junction end disagrees with the germline gene, perhaps due to a read error. V is TRBV7-7 and J is TRBJ2-5; D is perhaps TRBD1 (6 bases). Germline V CDR1 and CDR2: SSHAT, FNYEAQ (reference sequence). The CDR3 spans 13 residues. Here the CDR3 DNA reads TGTGCTAGCAGCACACAGGGTCGGGAGACCCAGTACTTC. Translation gives CASSTQGRETQYF. The full variable domain, its missing parts supplied by reference TRBV7-7 and TRBJ2-5, is GAGVSQSPRYKVTKRGQDVTLRCDPISSHATLYWYQQALGQGPEFLTYFNYEAQPDKSGLPSDRFSAERPEGSISTLTIQRTEQRDSAMYRCASSTQGRETQYFGPGTRLLVL.

This chain joins TRBV5-1 and TRBJ1-3; 9 bases map to TRBD1. V gave up 4 bases and J gave up 4 bases; unmatched junction bases: 15. CDR1 and CDR2 from the germline V gene are SGHRS and YFSETQ. The CDR3 spans 18 residues. This CDR3 reads CASSRGTGPYWTGNTIYF. CDR3 in DNA: TGCGCCAGCAGCCGGGGGACAGGGCCATACTGGACCGGAAACACCATATATTTT.

The rearrangement uses TRBV7-2 and TRBJ1-1; D unclear. Germline V gene sequence: CDR1 SGHTA, CDR2 FQGNSA. This CDR3 has 12 residues. V was shortened by 5 bases and J by 8 bases, with 12 bases between the two germline ends. The CDR3 is CASSPILSEAFF. The CDR3 nucleotides read TGTGCCAGCAGCCCTATCTTATCCGAAGCTTTCTTT.

The gene calls are TRBV5-1 and TRBJ2-2; TRBD2 might be the D (5 bases). From germline, CDR1 is SGHRS and CDR2 YFSETQ. This CDR3 region has 14 residues. The ends were cut back, 9 bases at V and 0 bases at J, with 12 bases in the middle. The CDR3 loop is CATNQEANTGELFF. Here the CDR3 DNA reads TGCGCCACCAACCAGGAGGCGAACACCGGGGAGCTGTTTTTT.

V usage is TRBV7-6 and J usage is TRBJ1-1, with TRBD1 as a possible D gene (5 bases). The CDR3 consists of 13 residues. Germline V gene sequence: CDR1 SGHVS, CDR2 FNYEAQ. With 6 bases removed from V and 1 base from J, the gap between germline ends came to 9 bases. CDR3: CASRRGQNTEAFF. For the CDR3, the DNA is TGTGCCAGCAGGCGAGGACAGAACACTGAAGCTTTCTTT.

This rearrangement joins TRBV10-3 to TRBJ2-5; possible D gene TRBD2, 6 bases. The germline CDR1 and CDR2 sequences are ENHRY and SYGVKD. The CDR3 runs to 13 residues. Trimming shortened V by 7 bases and J by 5 bases, and 14 bases separated the two germline ends. CDR3 sequence reads: CAIKGQLAETQYF. The CDR3 bases are TGTGCCATCAAGGGCCAACTAGCCGAGACCCAGTACTTC.

V is TRBV27 and J is TRBJ2-2; D is unresolved. Germline loops: CDR1 MNHEY, CDR2 SMNVEV (reference sequence). Deletions cut 5 bases from V and 1 base from J, with 11 bases between. The CDR3 length is 15 residues. CDR3 DNA: TGTGCCAGCAGTATAAACTTCATGAACACCGGGGAGCTGTTTTTT. Amino acid sequence: CASSINFMNTGELFF.

The chain recombines TRBV18 with TRBJ1-5; TRBD1 matches 10 bases. The CDR3 extends over 14 amino acids. The J segment lost 7 bases and the V segment lost 4 bases, leaving 4 bases of the junction unmatched. CDR1 is KGHSH and CDR2 is LQKENI in the germline V gene. Written as DNA, the CDR3 is TGTGCCAGCTCACTCAGACAGGGGGCCCAGCCCCAGCATTTT. This translates into CASSLRQGAQPQHF.

The chain joins TRBV5-1 to TRBJ2-5, with D perhaps matching TRBD1 (5 bases). The J call may be faulty, since TRBJ2-7 better matches the DNA end. This CDR3 is built from 14 residues. CDR1 and CDR2 from the germline V gene are SGHRS and YFSETQ. The DNA for the CDR3 is TGCGCCAGCAGCTTGGAAAGGGGTCTCAACGAGCAGTACTTC. Translated: CASSLERGLNEQYF.

This chain uses TRBV27 with TRBJ2-7; D might be TRBD1 (6 bases). CDR3 length equals 14 residues. CDR1 is MNHEY and CDR2 is SMNVEV in the germline V gene (reference sequence). The germline V and J ends were trimmed by 6 bases and 1 base, with 13 bases remaining between them. The CDR3 nucleotides are TGTGCCAGCAGCTCCCACAGGGAGTCCTACGAGCAGTACTTC. It yields the protein CASSSHRESYEQYF.